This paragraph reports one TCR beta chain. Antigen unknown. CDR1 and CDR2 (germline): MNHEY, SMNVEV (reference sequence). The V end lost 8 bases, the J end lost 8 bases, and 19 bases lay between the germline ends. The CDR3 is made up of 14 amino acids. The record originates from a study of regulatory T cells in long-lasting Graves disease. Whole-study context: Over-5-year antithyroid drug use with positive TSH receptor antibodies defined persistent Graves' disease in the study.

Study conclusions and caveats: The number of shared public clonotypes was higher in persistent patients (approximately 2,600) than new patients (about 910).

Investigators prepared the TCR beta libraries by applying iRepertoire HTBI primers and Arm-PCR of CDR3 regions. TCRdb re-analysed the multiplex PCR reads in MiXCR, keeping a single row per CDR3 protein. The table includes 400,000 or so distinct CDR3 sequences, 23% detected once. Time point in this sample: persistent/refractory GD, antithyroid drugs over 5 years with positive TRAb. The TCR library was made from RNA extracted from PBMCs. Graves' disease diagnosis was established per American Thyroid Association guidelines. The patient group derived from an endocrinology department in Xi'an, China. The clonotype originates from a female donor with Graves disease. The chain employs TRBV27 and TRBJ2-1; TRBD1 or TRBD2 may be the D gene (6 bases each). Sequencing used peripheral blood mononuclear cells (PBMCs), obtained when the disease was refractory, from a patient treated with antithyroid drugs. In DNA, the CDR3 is TGTGCCAGCGGCGGGGCAGGGGCGCGCGATGAGCAGTTCTTC. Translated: CASGGAGARDEQFF.